This T cell receptor (beta chain) stems from a study of blood T cell repertoires in COVID-19. For the study at large: Samples taken during acute and convalescent COVID-19 were collected in the United States, Italy and Spain.

The CDR3 has 15 residues. From germline, CDR1 is SEHNR and CDR2 FQNEAQ (reference sequence). With V trimmed by 1 base and J by 8 bases, 7 bases remained unmatched. The data were produced by immunoSEQ multiplex PCR, yet TCRdb's version contains in-frame clones alone and is incomplete. The sample includes about 210,000 clones, more than 75% of them seen just once. This receptor was obtained from a man in his sixties with acute or convalescent COVID-19. V and J are TRBV7-9 and TRBJ1-4; TRBD1 matches 7 bases. Sequencing was done on a sample of peripheral blood. CDR3 in amino acids: CASSLVVGGREKLFF. Written as DNA, the CDR3 is TGTGCCAGCAGCTTAGTTGTAGGGGGCCGAGAAAAACTGTTTTTT.